These 29 T cell receptor beta chains originate from one sample sequenced in a study of T-cell reconstitution after alpha-beta-depleted transplantation in children. The TCRbeta library incorporated unique molecular identifiers. TCRdb re-called the PCR reads through MiXCR, storing one row per CDR3 protein. The table records about 440,000 distinct CDR3 sequences, around 46% of them present only once. Source: PBMCs, taken before TCRalphabeta/CD19-depleted stem cell transplant. The receptors derive from a girl aged 2-10 years with aplastic anemia, due to receive a stem cell transplant.

This clonotype was counted at least ten times. The rearrangement links TRBV9 to TRBJ2-3, with 7 bases aligning to TRBD2. In germline, CDR1 is SGDLS, CDR2 YYNGEE. Unmatched junction bases numbered 5, after V lost 3 bases and J lost 1 base. The CDR3 sequence is 15 residues long. CDR3 residues: CASSASGRGTDTQYF. Here the CDR3 DNA reads TGTGCCAGCAGCGCCTCAGGGAGGGGCACAGATACGCAGTATTTT.

The chain links TRBV2 to TRBJ2-3, with D possibly matching TRBD2 (5 bases). The CDR3 sequence is 13 residues long. V dropped 3 bases and J dropped 4 bases, with 8 bases sitting between them. Per germline, CDR1 SNHLY and CDR2 FYNNEI. The CDR3 sequence: CASSEDSADTQYF. For the CDR3, the DNA is TGTGCCAGCAGTGAGGATAGCGCAGATACGCAGTATTTT.

V gene TRBV4-1 combines with J gene TRBJ1-5; 9 bases line up with TRBD1. The length of the CDR3 is 16 residues. With V trimmed by 3 bases and J by 2 bases, 5 bases remained unmatched. From germline, CDR1 is MGHRA and CDR2 YSYEKL. DNA for the CDR3: TGCGCCAGCAGCCATGGACAGGGGTTTGGCAATCAGCCCCAGCATTTT. Its protein product is CASSHGQGFGNQPQHF.

The rearrangement uses TRBV5-1 and TRBJ1-1, with D perhaps TRBD1 (6 bases). The CDR3 loop spans 15 amino acids. Germline V gene sequence: CDR1 SGHRS, CDR2 YFSETQ. Deletions cut 6 bases from V and 1 base from J, with 16 bases between. The DNA for the CDR3 is TGCGCCAGCAATAGGGGGGGTACCGGGAACACTGAAGCTTTCTTT. Amino acid sequence: CASNRGGTGNTEAFF.

The gene calls are TRBV6-2 or TRBV6-3 and TRBJ2-5, with D possibly matching TRBD2 (5 bases). V was shortened by 6 bases and J by 5 bases, with 16 bases between the two germline ends. This CDR3 is 14 amino acids long. Germline V gives CDR1 MNHEY, CDR2 SVGEGT. Here the CDR3 reads CASSPQRLKETQYF. The CDR3 coding sequence is TGTGCCAGCAGCCCCCAGCGGTTGAAGGAGACCCAGTACTTC.

This clonotype was counted a single time. This chain connects TRBV20-1 to TRBJ1-5, with a possible D match to TRBD1 (6 bases). The germline gives CDR1 DFQATT, CDR2 SNEGSKA (reference sequence). Trimming removed 5 bases at V and 4 bases at J, with 15 bases between. This CDR3 has 14 amino acids. The CDR3 sequence: CSARGLGGNQPQHF. The CDR3 DNA is TGCAGTGCTCGGGGGCTTGGGGGGAATCAGCCCCAGCATTTT.

This rearrangement joins TRBV5-6 to TRBJ2-1, with D possibly TRBD2 on 6 matching bases. This CDR3 is 19 amino acids long. Trimming took off 3 bases at V and 4 bases at J, with 26 bases between the two ends. Germline V gene data show CDR1 as SGHDT and CDR2 as YYEEEE. The CDR3: CASSYITGTLEPLYNEQFF. DNA for the CDR3: TGTGCCAGCAGCTATATAACCGGGACTCTTGAGCCTCTTTACAATGAGCAGTTCTTC.

The genes are TRBV30 and TRBJ2-1, with D unclear. Germline V gene lookup returns CDR1 GTSNPN and CDR2 SVGIG (reference sequence). The V and J ends lost 3 bases and 4 bases respectively, with 7 bases between them. The CDR3 sequence is 12 residues long. The CDR3 reads CAWSTRYNEQFF. As DNA, the CDR3 is TGTGCCTGGAGCACAAGGTACAATGAGCAGTTCTTC.

In this sample, this clonotype turned up a few times. The chain employs TRBV11-2 and TRBJ2-5; 8 bases align to TRBD2. The length of the CDR3 is 19 residues. CDR1 is SGHAT and CDR2 is FQNNGV in the germline V gene. V dropped 2 bases and J dropped 5; count of bases not matched to a gene: 19. CDR3 sequence reads: CASSLFGGRPETPKETQYF. The CDR3 DNA reads as TGTGCCAGCAGCTTATTTGGCGGGAGGCCTGAGACCCCAAAGGAGACCCAGTACTTC.

Only a few counts were recorded for this clonotype. V and J are TRBV15 and TRBJ2-7; no definite D call. Trimming left V 1 base short and J 5 bases short, with 6 bases between. Germline V gives CDR1 LNHNV, CDR2 YYDKDF (reference sequence). The CDR3 extends over 12 amino acids. CDR3 coding DNA: TGTGCCACCAGCAGAGTAAGGGACGAGCAGTACTTC. Amino acid sequence: CATSRVRDEQYF.

This chain connects TRBV20-1 to TRBJ2-2; D may be TRBD1 or TRBD2 (5 bases each). Trimming took off 3 bases at V and 6 bases at J, with 23 bases between the two ends. The CDR3 length is 17 residues. Germline loops: CDR1 DFQATT, CDR2 SNEGSKA (reference sequence). This CDR3 is CSASLRGGPTGPGELFF. In nucleotides, the CDR3 is TGCAGTGCTAGTCTTCGAGGCGGGCCGACGGGACCCGGGGAGCTGTTTTTT.

This clonotype showed up many times. The chain's CDR3 is CASSPKRQGTEQFF. The CDR3 DNA sequence: TGTGCCAGCAGCCCCAAACGACAGGGCACTGAGCAGTTCTTC. The chain employs TRBV16 and TRBJ2-1, with 7 bases lining up with TRBD1. From germline, CDR1 is KGHSY and CDR2 FQNENV. The CDR3 sequence is 14 residues long. Trimming cost V 4 bases and J 9 bases; bases outside gene matches: 9.

This sequence joins TRBV29-1 and TRBJ2-3, with TRBD1 as a possible D gene (7 bases). This CDR3 has 16 amino acids. Per germline, CDR1 SQVTM and CDR2 ANQGSEA. The V gene lost 3 bases and the J gene lost 3 bases, with 19 bases spanning the gap. The CDR3 coding sequence is TGCAGCGTTGATTCCCAGGGGGGCCCCCTTACAGATACGCAGTATTTT. This sequence encodes CSVDSQGGPLTDTQYF.

V gene TRBV12-3 or TRBV12-4 combines with J gene TRBJ1-5, with TRBD1 as a possible D gene (5 bases). Deletions cut 2 bases from V and 5 bases from J, with 10 bases between. The CDR3 consists of 14 residues. The CDR3 region has the DNA TGTGCCAGCAGTTTAAAGCAGGGCGATCAGCCCCAGCATTTT. Its protein is CASSLKQGDQPQHF.

The chain joins TRBV15 to TRBJ2-2, with TRBD1 matching over 8 bases. This CDR3 is built from 16 residues. Per the germline V gene, CDR1 is LNHNV and CDR2 is YYDKDF (reference sequence). J gave up 5 bases and V 0 bases, and 5 bases lay outside the gene matches. The CDR3 bases are TGTGCCACCAGCAGAGACCGGGACAGGTGGACCGGGGAGCTGTTTTTT. Protein sequence: CATSRDRDRWTGELFF.

Ten or more counts support this clonotype. The CDR3 bases are TGCAGTGTGACACTCGGGGATGAAAAACTGTTTTTT. This encodes CSVTLGDEKLFF. The chain carries TRBV20-1 and TRBJ1-4, with unresolved D. The V end was cut by 7 bases, the J end by 6 bases, with 12 bases between. The CDR3 is 12 residues long. Germline V lookup: CDR1 DFQATT, CDR2 SNEGSKA (reference sequence).

This clonotype has more than one count but fewer than ten. The rearrangement joins TRBV4-2 to TRBJ2-2; D might be TRBD1 or TRBD2, each matching 5 bases. The V gene's germline CDR1 is LGHNA and CDR2 YNFKEQ. V gave up 2 bases and J gave up 4 bases, with 14 bases separating them. This CDR3 comprises 16 residues. The CDR3 DNA is TGTGCCAGCAGCCAAAGGGGAGTGGAAGGCACCGGGGAGCTGTTTTTT. It codes for CASSQRGVEGTGELFF.

This clonotype was counted only a few times. The V call is TRBV20-1, the J call TRBJ1-2, with 8 positions matching TRBD1. CDR3 length: 16 amino acids. Germline V gene lookup returns CDR1 DFQATT and CDR2 SNEGSKA (reference sequence). With V trimmed by 0 bases and J by 5 bases, 11 bases remained unmatched. CDR3 DNA sequence: TGCAGTGCTAGAGATTTGGACAGGGTGTTAGGATATGGCTACACCTTC. Translating gives CSARDLDRVLGYGYTF.

CDR3 region: CASSPSAGRSNYGYTF. The CDR3, as DNA: TGTGCCAGCTCACCAAGCGCTGGCAGGTCTAACTATGGCTACACCTTC. The chain links TRBV18 to TRBJ1-2; no firm D call. The CDR3 has 16 residues. Germline loops: CDR1 KGHSH, CDR2 LQKENI. Trimming removed 2 bases at V and 0 bases at J, with 13 bases between. The full variable domain, with the rest looked up from reference TRBV18 and TRBJ1-2, is NAGVMQNPRHLVRRRGQEARLRCSPMKGHSHVYWYRQLPEEGLKFMVYLQKENIIDESGMPKERFSAEFPKEGPSILRIQQVVRGDSAAYFCASSPSAGRSNYGYTFGSGTRLTVV.

The V gene is TRBV4-1, the J gene TRBJ1-2; the match to TRBD1 covers 9 bases. Per germline, CDR1 MGHRA and CDR2 YSYEKL. V was pared by 8 bases and J by 2 bases, with 12 bases of the junction left unmatched. The CDR3 is 16 residues long. The CDR3, as DNA: TGCGCCAGCGAACCGACGCTGGACAGGGGAAACTATGGCTACACCTTC. As protein: CASEPTLDRGNYGYTF.

The chain recombines TRBV5-4 with TRBJ1-6, with a weak D call TRBD1 (5 bases). This CDR3 is built from 20 residues. V lost 1 base to trimming and J lost 4 bases, with 24 bases between them. Germline CDR1 reads SGHNT; CDR2 reads YYREEE (reference sequence). CDR3 region: CASSLLLRQPNGLYNSPLHF. As DNA, the CDR3 is TGTGCCAGCAGCTTGCTCCTGCGACAGCCGAACGGTCTTTATAATTCACCCCTCCACTTT.

On this clonotype itself: This is likely a read error, given that the CDR3 carries no conserved phenylalanine or tryptophan at its end. V is TRBV20-1 and J is TRBJ1-4; 9 positions match TRBD1. Per the germline V gene, CDR1 is DFQATT and CDR2 is SNEGSKA (reference sequence). V lost 1 base, J lost 6 bases, and 6 bases stayed unmatched. The CDR3 is 15 amino acids. The DNA for the CDR3 is TGCAGTGCTAGAGCGGGGACAGGGCTGGATGAAAAACTGTTTTAT. Protein: CSARAGTGLDEKLFY.

The table lists this clonotype with a few counts. V usage is TRBV9 and J usage is TRBJ2-7; D is perhaps TRBD1 or TRBD2 (5 bases each). V was cut by 2 bases and J by 2 bases, with 11 bases left in between. Germline V CDR1 and CDR2: SGDLS, YYNGEE. This CDR3 spans 14 amino acids. CDR3 sequence reads: CASSVGDGAYEQYF. Written as DNA, the CDR3 is TGTGCCAGCAGCGTGGGGGACGGTGCCTACGAGCAGTACTTC.

With respect to this clonotype: A read error may explain this, as a much larger clone is one base away. The gene calls are TRBV7-9 and TRBJ2-1; D might be TRBD1 (5 bases). Trimming cost V 1 base and J 6 bases, with 7 bases left between them. The CDR3 contains 13 residues. Germline CDR1 reads SEHNR; CDR2 reads FQNEAQ (reference sequence). The CDR3 DNA follows: TGTGCCAGCAGCTTAGTGGGGCGCAATGAGCAGTTCTTC. Its translation is CASSLVGRNEQFF.

The chain links TRBV4-2 to TRBJ2-5, with D perhaps TRBD2 (5 bases). The CDR3 is 16 amino acids. Germline-derived CDR1 and CDR2 are LGHNA and YNFKEQ. V was shortened by 1 base and J by 4 bases, with 16 bases between the two germline ends. The DNA for the CDR3 is TGTGCCAGCAGCCAAGTGTCCTCGGGAAGTCGAGAGACCCAGTACTTC. Translated, it gives CASSQVSSGSRETQYF.

This clonotype has a handful of counts. The chain joins TRBV7-2 to TRBJ1-6, with 8 bases identical to TRBD1. The germline gives CDR1 SGHTA, CDR2 FQGNSA. V dropped 9 bases and J dropped 10; count of bases not matched to a gene: 8. This CDR3 is built from 13 residues. CDR3 residues: CASHQGAGSPLHF. The DNA for the CDR3 is TGTGCCAGTCATCAGGGGGCAGGGTCACCCCTCCACTTT.

V is TRBV7-9 and J is TRBJ2-7, with D perhaps matching TRBD1 (6 bases). The CDR3 runs to 12 residues. V lost 5 bases, J lost 6 bases, and 11 bases lay in between. Germline V gene lookup returns CDR1 SEHNR and CDR2 FQNEAQ (reference sequence). The CDR3 loop reads CASSTRQAEQYF. The CDR3 coding sequence is TGTGCCAGCAGCACAAGACAGGCCGAGCAGTACTTC.

The chain links TRBV12-3 or TRBV12-4 to TRBJ2-7; TRBD1 matches at 9 bases. The CDR3 length is 12 residues. The trim removed 5 bases at V and 6 bases at J, leaving 2 bases unmatched. In DNA, the CDR3 is TGTGCCAGCAGTCGACAGGGGGTCGAGCAGTACTTC. As protein: CASSRQGVEQYF.

The chain uses TRBV20-1 and TRBJ1-5; TRBD1 is a possible D gene (6 bases). Between the trimmed V and J ends, which lost 3 bases and 4 bases, there was a span of 10 bases. Germline CDR1 reads DFQATT; CDR2 reads SNEGSKA (reference sequence). The CDR3 runs 13 residues. CDR3 region: CSASSGANQPQHF. CDR3 coding DNA: TGCAGTGCTAGTTCAGGGGCAAATCAGCCCCAGCATTTT.